A single sample gave rise to the 27 T cell receptor beta chains below, sequenced in a study of blood T cell repertoires in COVID-19. The assay was immunoSEQ multiplex PCR, and TCRdb's table has in-frame clones only and misses some. This table holds around 250,000 clones, approximately 90% found once. Material for sequencing was PBMCs or T cells enriched from blood (not recorded which). The receptors were sampled from a young woman with acute COVID-19.

The rearrangement links TRBV27 to TRBJ2-3; D is perhaps TRBD1 (5 bases). Trimming took off 0 bases at V and 1 base at J, with 11 bases between the two ends. Germline V gene lookup returns CDR1 MNHEY and CDR2 SMNVEV (reference sequence). The CDR3 length is 16 residues. The CDR3 reads CASSLSQGLGTDTQYF. For the CDR3, the DNA is TGTGCCAGCAGTTTATCCCAGGGTTTGGGCACAGATACGCAGTATTTT.

In its sample, this clone was seen once. This sequence joins TRBV5-5 and TRBJ2-7, with D perhaps matching TRBD2 (5 bases). Germline CDR1 is SGHKS and CDR2 is YYEKEE (reference sequence). Trimming removed 2 bases at V and 6 bases at J, with 9 bases between. The CDR3 has 12 amino acids. The CDR3 DNA reads as TGTGCCAGCAGCTTCGGAGGATTCGAGCAGTACTTC. Translation: CASSFGGFEQYF.

The chain joins TRBV9 to TRBJ2-1, with 9 bases aligning to TRBD2. V lost 0 bases and J lost 8; bases outside the gene matches: 6. Germline V gives CDR1 SGDLS, CDR2 YYNGEE. This CDR3 is 15 amino acids long. The CDR3 loop is CASSVGLAGSDEQFF. The DNA for the CDR3 is TGTGCCAGCAGCGTAGGTCTAGCGGGAAGTGATGAGCAGTTCTTC.

The gene calls are TRBV28 and TRBJ1-4; TRBD1 matches at 7 bases. The V gene end was trimmed by 1 base and the J gene end by 7 bases; junction bases not matched to a gene: 3. From germline, CDR1 is MDHEN and CDR2 SYDVKM. CDR3 size: 14 residues. CDR3 residues: CASSLYRGGEKLFF. The DNA of the CDR3 is TGTGCCAGCAGTTTATACAGGGGAGGTGAAAAACTGTTTTTT.

The chain uses TRBV10-3 and TRBJ2-1; maybe TRBD2 (6 bases). Germline lookup yields CDR1 ENHRY and CDR2 SYGVKD. CDR3 length equals 15 residues. V was shortened by 6 bases and J by 4 bases, with 16 bases between the two germline ends. The CDR3 loop reads CAIRPPGLSYNEQFF. DNA for the CDR3: TGTGCCATCAGACCTCCGGGACTCAGTTACAATGAGCAGTTCTTC.

This clone was observed a few times. The chain carries TRBV9 and TRBJ1-1; D is possibly TRBD1 (6 bases). Germline V gene sequence: CDR1 SGDLS, CDR2 YYNGEE. Trimming removed 0 bases at V and 4 bases at J, with 13 bases between. This CDR3 region has 15 residues. The CDR3, as DNA: TGTGCCAGCAGCGTAGTCCCAGGGGCAGGCACTGAAGCTTTCTTT. Its protein is CASSVVPGAGTEAFF. Supplemented by reference TRBV9 and TRBJ1-1, the full variable domain reads DSGVTQTPKHLITATGQRVTLRCSPRSGDLSVYWYQQSLDQGLQFLIQYYNGEERAKGNILERFSAQQFPDLHSELNLSSLELGDSALYFCASSVVPGAGTEAFFGQGTRLTVV.

This clone was recorded only once. This sequence joins TRBV29-1 and TRBJ2-3; the D is unclear. This CDR3 is 12 amino acids long. Germline V gives CDR1 SQVTM, CDR2 ANQGSEA. Between the trimmed V and J ends, which lost 3 bases and 9 bases, there was a span of 13 bases. CDR3 nucleotides: TGCAGCGTTGATCTAGGTTTCGTAACGCAGTATTTT. This gives the protein CSVDLGFVTQYF.

V gene TRBV5-1 combines with J gene TRBJ2-3, with D hard to call. The CDR3 covers 15 residues. Germline assignment: CDR1 SGHRS and CDR2 YFSETQ. V dropped 6 bases and J dropped 1 base, with 15 bases sitting between them. CDR3 bases: TGCGCCAGCACCCCCCCCCTCTCGGGCACAGATACGCAGTATTTT. It encodes CASTPPLSGTDTQYF. The variable domain in full, with the rest retrieved from reference TRBV5-1 and TRBJ2-3, is KAGVTQTPRYLIKTRGQQVTLSCSPISGHRSVSWYQQTPGQGLQFLFEYFSETQRNKGNFPGRFSGRQFSNSRSEMNVSTLELGDSALYLCASTPPLSGTDTQYFGPGTRLTVL.

The CDR3 nucleotides read TGTGCCAGCAGTTTATCGGCGGTTGCCTACAATGAGCAGTTCTTC. Its translation is CASSLSAVAYNEQFF. V gene TRBV27 combines with J gene TRBJ2-1; D is unclear. This CDR3 comprises 15 residues. Looked up from germline, CDR1 is MNHEY and CDR2 is SMNVEV (reference sequence). Trimming removed 0 bases from V and 2 bases from J, with 8 bases in between.

The rearrangement joins TRBV19 to TRBJ1-1; 8 bases are a match to TRBD1. Looked up from germline, CDR1 is LNHDA and CDR2 is SQIVND (reference sequence). The V gene end was trimmed by 1 base and the J gene end by 3 bases; junction bases not matched to a gene: 10. CDR3 length: 17 residues. DNA of the CDR3: TGTGCCAGTAGTATAGGCCCCTTACAGGGGGTATACACTGAAGCTTTCTTT. This gives the protein CASSIGPLQGVYTEAFF.

The rearrangement uses TRBV24-1 and TRBJ2-2; the D gene is possibly TRBD1 (6 bases). Trimming left V 3 bases short and J 6 bases short, with 10 bases between. Germline CDR1 is KGHDR and CDR2 is SFDVKD. This CDR3 is built from 14 residues. As DNA, the CDR3 is TGTGCCACCAGTGATCCACAGGGTCCCGGGGAGCTGTTTTTT. This sequence encodes CATSDPQGPGELFF.

The chain couples TRBV12-3 or TRBV12-4 to TRBJ2-7; D is possibly TRBD1 (5 bases). V lost 9 bases, J lost 1 base, and 13 bases lay in between. This CDR3 has 13 amino acids. The CDR3 loop is CASRTGWSYEQYF. The CDR3 nucleotides are TGTGCCAGTCGAACAGGATGGTCCTACGAGCAGTACTTC.

The chain uses TRBV7-2 and TRBJ2-7; 13 bases agree with TRBD2. The trim removed 3 bases at V and 6 bases at J, leaving 5 bases unmatched. This CDR3 is 15 amino acids long. Germline CDR1 and CDR2: SGHTA and FQGNSA. CDR3 region: CASSFGLAGVFEQYF. The CDR3 bases are TGTGCCAGCAGCTTTGGACTAGCGGGAGTTTTCGAGCAGTACTTC.

Only one count was recorded for this clone. The chain carries TRBV29-1 and TRBJ2-1; TRBD2 is a possible D gene (6 bases). V shed 2 bases and J shed 0 bases, with 17 bases lying between them. Germline assignment: CDR1 SQVTM and CDR2 ANQGSEA. The CDR3 is 17 residues long. In nucleotides, the CDR3 is TGCAGCGTTGAATTTGACGGGAGACTTGGCTCCTACAATGAGCAGTTCTTC. Its translation is CSVEFDGRLGSYNEQFF.

V usage is TRBV6-5 and J usage is TRBJ2-1, with TRBD1 matching 9 bases. V gave up 5 bases and J gave up 6 bases; unmatched junction bases: 8. The germline V gene encodes CDR1 MNHEY and CDR2 SVGAGI. The length of the CDR3 is 15 residues. In DNA, the CDR3 is TGTGCCAGCAGTCTAGGGGACAGGGAATCCAATGAGCAGTTCTTC. Protein product: CASSLGDRESNEQFF.

The gene calls are TRBV10-3 and TRBJ1-3; D is unresolved. The germline V gene encodes CDR1 ENHRY and CDR2 SYGVKD. Trimming left V 0 bases short and J 4 bases short, with 4 bases between. This CDR3 has 13 residues. The CDR3 reads CAISESEGNTIYF. CDR3 nucleotide sequence: TGTGCCATCAGTGAGTCGGAGGGAAACACCATATATTTT.

The chain recombines TRBV5-1 with TRBJ2-2; 8 bases map to TRBD2. Germline-derived CDR1 and CDR2 are SGHRS and YFSETQ. The CDR3 extends over 15 amino acids. With V trimmed by 2 bases and J by 5 bases, 5 bases remained unmatched. In nucleotides, the CDR3 is TGCGCCAGCAGCTTACCGGGAGGGGATACCGGGGAGCTGTTTTTT. Its translation is CASSLPGGDTGELFF.

The gene calls are TRBV6-6 and TRBJ1-6, with a tentative D call TRBD1 (5 bases). From germline, CDR1 is MNHNY and CDR2 SVGAGI (reference sequence). The CDR3 contains 15 residues. Trimming took 6 bases from V and 3 from J, leaving 12 bases between them. The CDR3 sequence is CASSHLGGYNSPLHF. The CDR3 DNA reads as TGTGCCAGCAGCCACCTGGGGGGCTATAATTCACCCCTCCACTTT.

V and J are TRBV28 and TRBJ2-7; 10 bases are a match to TRBD1. J lost 2 bases, V lost 0 bases, and 16 bases had no gene match. The CDR3 covers 20 residues. The germline V gene encodes CDR1 MDHEN and CDR2 SYDVKM. The DNA for the CDR3 is TGTGCCAGCAGTTTATGGGGGGGACAGGGGTCCTCTTCTCGGGCCTACGAGCAGTACTTC. It encodes CASSLWGGQGSSSRAYEQYF.

The chain carries TRBV27 and TRBJ1-4, with no clear D. Per germline, CDR1 MNHEY and CDR2 SMNVEV (reference sequence). CDR3 length: 14 residues. Trimming took 3 bases from V and 3 from J, leaving 8 bases between them. This CDR3 reads CASSLTRSNEKLFF. DNA of the CDR3: TGTGCCAGCAGTTTGACGCGGTCTAATGAAAAACTGTTTTTT.

The chain is built from TRBV6-5 and TRBJ2-7; 9 positions agree with TRBD1. In germline, CDR1 is MNHEY, CDR2 SVGAGI. V was clipped by 5 bases and J by 4 bases; unmatched bases: 9. The CDR3 is 15 residues long. CDR3 protein: CASSTPGQGKYEQYF. CDR3 DNA: TGTGCCAGCAGTACCCCGGGACAGGGAAAGTACGAGCAGTACTTC.

This chain connects TRBV2 to TRBJ2-3, with 7 bases lining up with TRBD2. V gave up 4 bases and J gave up 0 bases; unmatched junction bases: 7. Germline V CDR1 and CDR2: SNHLY, FYNNEI. The CDR3 covers 16 residues. The CDR3 bases are TGTGCCAGCAGTGGGGGGGAGGGGTCGAGCACAGATACGCAGTATTTT. Protein: CASSGGEGSSTDTQYF.

The V and J genes are TRBV7-9 and TRBJ2-5; 8 bases agree with TRBD1. Trimming removed 4 bases from V and 7 bases from J; junction bases left unmatched: 8. Germline V gives CDR1 SEHNR, CDR2 FQNEAQ (reference sequence). This CDR3 is built from 14 residues. The CDR3 is CASSSGGAGGTQYF. The DNA for the CDR3 is TGTGCCAGCAGCTCAGGGGGCGCAGGGGGGACCCAGTACTTC.

CDR3 residues: CASSPRTSGSSYEQYF. The CDR3 DNA follows: TGTGCCAGCAGCCCGCGGACTAGCGGGTCCTCCTACGAGCAGTACTTC. The chain links TRBV3-1 (or the pseudogene TRBV3-2) to TRBJ2-7, with TRBD2 identical over 11 bases. The germline V gene encodes CDR1 LGHDT and CDR2 YNNKEL (reference sequence). V was pared by 4 bases and J by 0 bases, with 5 bases of the junction left unmatched. The CDR3 totals 16 residues.

This clone was counted once. The same CDR3 also results from other DNA sequences found in this sample. The CDR3 DNA reads as TGTGCCAGCAGCTCGACAGGGTATACTGAAGCTTTCTTT. This codes for CASSSTGYTEAFF. The genes are TRBV11-3 and TRBJ1-1, with TRBD1 identical over 7 bases. CDR3 length equals 13 residues. Germline values: CDR1 SGHNT, CDR2 YENEEA. J lost 5 bases, V lost 4 bases, and 4 bases had no gene match.

This clone is a singleton in its sample. The rearrangement links TRBV6-5 to TRBJ1-2, with TRBD1 as a possible D gene (5 bases). This CDR3 has 13 residues. Germline-derived CDR1 and CDR2 are MNHEY and SVGAGI. Trimming pared 5 bases from V and 7 bases from J, leaving 14 bases between. This CDR3 is CASSRTNDGGYTF. CDR3 bases: TGTGCCAGCAGTAGGACAAATGACGGTGGCTACACCTTC.

V and J are TRBV5-4 and TRBJ2-7; weak D call: TRBD2 (6 bases). CDR1 is SGHNT and CDR2 is YYREEE in the germline V gene (reference sequence). The V end lost 0 bases, the J end lost 4 bases, and 14 bases lay between the germline ends. This CDR3 region has 15 residues. The CDR3 DNA sequence: TGTGCCAGCAGCTTGGCCCCGGAGGGGTATTACGAGCAGTACTTC. It codes for CASSLAPEGYYEQYF. Filled out from reference TRBV5-4 and TRBJ2-7, the complete variable domain reads ETGVTQSPTHLIKTRGQQVTLRCSSQSGHNTVSWYQQALGQGPQFIFQYYREEENGRGNFPPRFSGLQFPNYSSELNVNALELDDSALYLCASSLAPEGYYEQYFGPGTRLTVT.